A selection of T cell receptor beta chains follows, all from one sample in a study of shared clonotypes between healthy human individuals. Sequenced by immunoSEQ multiplex PCR; TCRdb stores in-frame clones only, minus some. The sample consists of 500,000 to 550,000 clones, approximately 94% of them appearing once. The specimen sequenced was naive CD4+ T cells sorted from blood. These receptors were taken from a woman in her thirties in good health. Both conserved end residues are part of each CDR3. D genes are given only for firm matches. Size tells how often a clone was seen (once, few, many) or the class of an expanded clone, and some rows leave it out.

d_call	v_call	clone_size	j_call	cdr3_nt	cdr3_aa
-	TRBV19	-	TRBJ2-5	TGTGCCAGTAGTCCTCCGGGACCACGCGGGGTGGCCCAGTACTTC	CASSPPGPRGVAQYF
-	TRBV7-2	-	TRBJ2-6	TGTGCCAGCAGCTCCCAGAGCTCTGGGGCCAACGTCCTGACTTTC	CASSSQSSGANVLTF
-	TRBV2	-	TRBJ2-1	TGTGCCAGCAGTGGAAGCGTCCGCTCCTACAATGAGCAGTTCTTC	CASSGSVRSYNEQFF
-	TRBV7-6	-	TRBJ1-1	TGTGCCAGCAGCTTAATGCTGAACACTGAAGCTTTCTTT	CASSLMLNTEAFF
TRBD2	TRBV29-1	-	TRBJ2-1	TGCAGCGTTGAACATCTTACTAGCGGGAGGGCCAGTGAGCAGTTCTTC	CSVEHLTSGRASEQFF
-	TRBV18	-	TRBJ1-2	TGTGCCAGCTCGCAAGGGGAATCCTATGGCTACACCTTC	CASSQGESYGYTF
TRBD2	TRBV28	-	TRBJ2-6	TGTGCCAGCAGCCACCGCCCGGGACTAGCGGGAGGTGGGGCCAACGTCCTGACTTTC	CASSHRPGLAGGGANVLTF
TRBD2	TRBV5-1	-	TRBJ2-1	TGCGCCAGCAGCTATACTAGCGGGATAGAGGGTGAGCAGTTCTTC	CASSYTSGIEGEQFF
-	TRBV5-4	-	TRBJ1-2	TGTGCCAGCAGCTTGACCCGGACCCAAGGAGGCTACACCTTC	CASSLTRTQGGYTF
-	TRBV7-9	-	TRBJ2-3	TGTGCCAGCAGGGGGAGCACAGATACGCAGTATTTT	CASRGSTDTQYF
-	TRBV4-1	-	TRBJ2-2	TGCGCCAGCAGCCAATTGGCACCGAACACCGGGGAGCTGTTTTTT	CASSQLAPNTGELFF
-	TRBV7-9	-	TRBJ2-7	TGTGCCAGCAGCTTATGGGACCTCACCTACGAGCAGTACTTC	CASSLWDLTYEQYF
-	TRBV27	once	TRBJ2-1	TGTGCCAGCAATCCCCAAAAGGGGGGGGAGCAGTTCTTC	CASNPQKGGEQFF
-	TRBV28	-	TRBJ1-2	TGTGCCAGCAGTTCCTCCGGGACGGAAAACTATGGCTACACCTTC	CASSSSGTENYGYTF
TRBD1	TRBV6-5	-	TRBJ1-1	TGTGCCACACGCAGGGGGCATAACACTGAAGCTTTCTTT	CATRRGHNTEAFF
-	TRBV6-4	once	TRBJ2-7	TGTGCCAGCAGTGACTCAGAGGGGGGGTCCTACGAGCAGTACTTC	CASSDSEGGSYEQYF
-	TRBV9	-	TRBJ2-4	TGTGCCAGCAGCGTAGGAGGGCCCAAAAACATTCAGTACTTC	CASSVGGPKNIQYF
TRBD1	TRBV11-2	-	TRBJ2-4	TGTGCCAGCAGCCCTGTAGCGGACAGGGGTGCCAAAAACATTCAGTACTTC	CASSPVADRGAKNIQYF
-	TRBV6-1	-	TRBJ1-5	TGTGCCAGCAGTGAAGCTGGGGTTGGTAACAATCAGCCCCAGCATTTT	CASSEAGVGNNQPQHF
TRBD2	TRBV6-5	-	TRBJ2-1	TGTGCCAGTGGGACTACAGGAAGCTCCTACAATGAGCAGTTCTTC	CASGTTGSSYNEQFF
-	TRBV28	-	TRBJ2-6	TGTGCCAGCAGTCCCCTTGTCTCTGGGGCCAACGTCCTGACTTTC	CASSPLVSGANVLTF
-	TRBV28	-	TRBJ2-7	TGTGCCAGCAAGGCAGGGCGCTACGAGCAGTACTTC	CASKAGRYEQYF
-	TRBV5-1	-	TRBJ2-1	TGCGCCAGCAGCTCAGGTGGGTGGGTGGTAAGGAATGAGCAGTTCTTC	CASSSGGWVVRNEQFF
TRBD1	TRBV19	-	TRBJ1-2	TGTGCCAGTAGTGTAAGGGACAGAGACGTTATGGGGTCCTACGATGGCTACACCTTC	CASSVRDRDVMGSYDGYTF
-	TRBV6-1	-	TRBJ1-2	TGTGCCAGCAGTGACGCAGGGTGGTATGGCTACACCTTC	CASSDAGWYGYTF
TRBD2	TRBV28	-	TRBJ2-7	TGTGCCAGCCGTTTGGCGGGAGTCACCTACGAGCAGTACTTC	CASRLAGVTYEQYF
-	TRBV28	-	TRBJ1-6	TGTGCCAGCAGTTTACGAGCGATCAATTCACCCCTCCACTTT	CASSLRAINSPLHF
-	TRBV19	-	TRBJ1-5	TGTGCCAGTAGTATGCGTGGGGGTTGGCAGCCCCAGCATTTT	CASSMRGGWQPQHF
-	TRBV7-3	-	TRBJ2-1	TGTGCCAGCAGCTTAAGGGGTTACGGTGAGCAGTTCTTC	CASSLRGYGEQFF
-	TRBV5-1	-	TRBJ1-5	TGCGCCAGCAGCTTCCCGGTAGGGCGCCGGGTCAATCAGCCCCAGCATTTT	CASSFPVGRRVNQPQHF
-	TRBV5-1	-	TRBJ1-1	TGCGCCAGCAGCTTGGGCCACCCCGGGGGCACTGAAGCTTTCTTT	CASSLGHPGGTEAFF